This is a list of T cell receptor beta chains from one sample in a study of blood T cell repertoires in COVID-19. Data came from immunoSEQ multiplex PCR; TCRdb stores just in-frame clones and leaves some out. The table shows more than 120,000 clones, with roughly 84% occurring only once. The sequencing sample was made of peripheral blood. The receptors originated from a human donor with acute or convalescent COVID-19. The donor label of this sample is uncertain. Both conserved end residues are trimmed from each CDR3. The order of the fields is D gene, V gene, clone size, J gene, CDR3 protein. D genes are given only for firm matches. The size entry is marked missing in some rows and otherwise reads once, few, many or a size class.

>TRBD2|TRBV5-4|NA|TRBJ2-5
ASSPGRAYETQY
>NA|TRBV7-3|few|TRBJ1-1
ASSSVRGEGAF
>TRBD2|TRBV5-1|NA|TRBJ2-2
ASSAMGGAGELF
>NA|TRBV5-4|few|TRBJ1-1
ASSLVRGRDTEAF
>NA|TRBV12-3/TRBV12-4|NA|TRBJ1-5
ASRRVLNQPQH
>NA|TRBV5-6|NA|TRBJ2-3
ASSFGGRTDTQY
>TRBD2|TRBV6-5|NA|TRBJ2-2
ASSYEAGALTGELF
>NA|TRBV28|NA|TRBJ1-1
ASSSLTGNTEAF
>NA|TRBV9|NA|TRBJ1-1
ASSVRLGTEAF
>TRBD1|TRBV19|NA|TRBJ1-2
ASSIRDREGYT
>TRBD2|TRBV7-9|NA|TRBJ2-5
ASSLALTSGNMETQY
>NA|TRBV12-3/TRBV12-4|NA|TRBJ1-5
ASSRVRVQPQH
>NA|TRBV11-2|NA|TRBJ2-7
ASSFEWQGEEFYEQY
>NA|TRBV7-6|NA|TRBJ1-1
ATTPRGWKTEAF
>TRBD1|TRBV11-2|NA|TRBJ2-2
ASSLGQGAGGTGELF
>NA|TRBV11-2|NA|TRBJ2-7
ASSAGTDREQY
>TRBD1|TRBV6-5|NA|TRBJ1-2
ASSPGQGWDYGYT
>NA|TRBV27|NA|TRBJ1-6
ASSFSSSYNSPLH
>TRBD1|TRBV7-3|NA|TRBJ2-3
ASSSGQGGTDTQY
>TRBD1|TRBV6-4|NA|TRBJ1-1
ASSDRTGANTEAF
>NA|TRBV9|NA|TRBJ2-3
ASNIDTDTQY
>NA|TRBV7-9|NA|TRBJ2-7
ASSLAGPRGDSYEQY
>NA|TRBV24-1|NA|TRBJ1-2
ATSDNGQIYGYT
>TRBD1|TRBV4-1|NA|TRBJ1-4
ASSQAPKGTAPEKLF
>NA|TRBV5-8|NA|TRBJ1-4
ASSFGQLNEKLF
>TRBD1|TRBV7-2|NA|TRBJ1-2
ASSPGQGGYYGYT
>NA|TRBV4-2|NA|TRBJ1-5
ASSQVGRGNQPQH